This T cell receptor (beta chain) is drawn from a study of Tregs in tolerant kidney transplant recipients. Findings and limits, study-wide: Tolerant patients' donor-specific Tregs expanded beyond overall Tregs, suggesting antigen-driven growth. Validation in larger populations is needed because few patients were studied.

Unstimulated Tregs (CD4+CD25+CD127-) and CD4+CD25- non-Tregs were sorted from PBMCs. This CDR3 has 13 amino acids. CDR1 and CDR2 from the germline V gene are LNHNV and YYDKDF (reference sequence). Trimming removed 3 bases from V and 0 bases from J, with 6 bases in between. In the case of this clone: Its antigen is not identified.

Profiled with immunoSEQ multiplex PCR; TCRdb holds only in-frame clones, not every one. The sample records tens of thousands of clones, 85% to 90% being singletons. The clonotype comes from a human donor who received a combined kidney and bone marrow transplant. The material sequenced was CD4+ T cells from blood, taken before the transplant. J is TRBJ2-7 and V is TRBV15; possible D gene TRBD1, 5 bases. CDR3 amino acids: CATSRDISYEQYF. In DNA, the CDR3 is TGTGCCACCAGCAGGGACATCTCCTACGAGCAGTACTTC.